This record concerns one T cell receptor (beta chain) sequence. What it binds is unknown. Unsorted PBMC DNA was sequenced on ten immunoSEQ deep assay plates. Assay used: immunoSEQ multiplex PCR; TCRdb lists only in-frame clones, some missing. The data contain 550,000 to 600,000 clones, roughly four fifths of them seen just once; the ten biggest clones take up around 11%. The data were taken from a study of shared clonotypes between healthy human individuals. Study-wide findings and caveats: The represented genetic and exposure-history diversity was limited by the small number of donors.

This CDR3 is 13 amino acids long. Germline-derived CDR1 and CDR2 are LNHDA and SQIVND (reference sequence). After removal of 4 bases from V and 6 bases from J, the junction contained 2 bases not matched to a gene. The sequence came from a woman aged 40 to 55 in good health. Some clones in this sample may be carry-over from other donors' samples. Material for sequencing was PBMCs. The rearrangement uses TRBV19 and TRBJ1-2; 10 bases agree with TRBD1. CDR3 DNA sequence: TGTGCCAGTAGTAGGGGACAGGGGAATGGCTACACCTTC. It codes for CASSRGQGNGYTF.